This T cell receptor (beta chain) stems from a study of sequential checkpoint blockade in melanoma. Treatment defined: randomized to nivolumab then ipilimumab (arm A) or the reverse (arm B). TCRdb's table, derived via immunoSEQ multiplex PCR, lists solely in-frame clones and lacks some. The sample includes 8,500 to 9,500 clones, about 75% of them seen just once. This sequence was found in a human donor with melanoma. The sequenced sample was CD8+ T cells sorted from blood (inferred from file names), obtained from a patient given nivolumab and ipilimumab in sequence.

The CDR3 bases are TGCAGCGGGGAGGTAACCTACAATGAGCAGTTCTTC. Translated: CSGEVTYNEQFF. The chain has TRBV29-1 and TRBJ2-1, with TRBD2 as a possible D gene (6 bases). Germline V gene data show CDR1 as SQVTM and CDR2 as ANQGSEA. The germline V and J ends were trimmed by 7 bases and 2 bases, with 9 bases remaining between them. CDR3 length equals 12 residues.